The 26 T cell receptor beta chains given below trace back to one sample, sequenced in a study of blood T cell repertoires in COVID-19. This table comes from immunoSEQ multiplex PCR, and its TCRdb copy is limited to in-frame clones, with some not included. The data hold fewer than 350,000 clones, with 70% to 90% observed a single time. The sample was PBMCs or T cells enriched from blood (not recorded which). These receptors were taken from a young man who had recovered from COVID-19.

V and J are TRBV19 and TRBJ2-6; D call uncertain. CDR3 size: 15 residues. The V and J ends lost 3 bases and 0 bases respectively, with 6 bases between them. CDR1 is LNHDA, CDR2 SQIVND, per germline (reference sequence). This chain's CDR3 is CASSMVSSGANVLTF. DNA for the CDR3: TGTGCCAGTAGTATGGTCAGCTCTGGGGCCAACGTCCTGACTTTC.

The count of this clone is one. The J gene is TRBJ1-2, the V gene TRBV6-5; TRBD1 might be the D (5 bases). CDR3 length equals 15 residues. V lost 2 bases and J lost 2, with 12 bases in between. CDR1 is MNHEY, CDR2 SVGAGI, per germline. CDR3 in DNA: TGTGCCAGCAGTTACCGGGGGGACGGAAACTATGGCTACACCTTC. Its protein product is CASSYRGDGNYGYTF.

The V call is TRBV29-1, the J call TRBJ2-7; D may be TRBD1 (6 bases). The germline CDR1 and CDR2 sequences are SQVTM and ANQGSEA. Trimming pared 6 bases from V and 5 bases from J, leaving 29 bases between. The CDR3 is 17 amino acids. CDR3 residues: CSVDRPRGSGGSDEQYF. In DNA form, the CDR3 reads TGCAGCGTAGACCGGCCCAGAGGTTCTGGGGGCAGCGACGAGCAGTACTTC.

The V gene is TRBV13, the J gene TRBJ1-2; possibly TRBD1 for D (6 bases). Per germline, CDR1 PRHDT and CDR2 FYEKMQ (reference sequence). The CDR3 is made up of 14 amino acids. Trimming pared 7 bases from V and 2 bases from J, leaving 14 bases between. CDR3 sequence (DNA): TGTGCCAGCAACCTCGGGACAACCAACTATGGCTACACCTTC. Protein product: CASNLGTTNYGYTF.

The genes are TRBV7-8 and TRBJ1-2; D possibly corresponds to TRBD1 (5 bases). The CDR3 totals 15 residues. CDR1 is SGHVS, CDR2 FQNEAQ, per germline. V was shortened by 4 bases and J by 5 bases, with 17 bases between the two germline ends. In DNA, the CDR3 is TGTGCCAGCAGCTCCCGGGCCCGGGGGAATTATGGCTACACCTTC. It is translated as CASSSRARGNYGYTF.

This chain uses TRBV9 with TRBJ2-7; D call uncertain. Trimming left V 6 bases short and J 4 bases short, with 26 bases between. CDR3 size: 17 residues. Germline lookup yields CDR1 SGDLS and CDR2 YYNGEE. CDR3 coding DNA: TGTGCCAGCACCCGTAGAGGTGATTCAATCAGCCTGTACGAGCAGTACTTC. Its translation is CASTRRGDSISLYEQYF.

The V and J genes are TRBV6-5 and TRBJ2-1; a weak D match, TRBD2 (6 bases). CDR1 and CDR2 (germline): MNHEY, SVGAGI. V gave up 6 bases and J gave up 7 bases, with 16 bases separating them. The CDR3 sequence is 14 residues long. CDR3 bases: TGTGCCAGCAGCACTACCCCAGCGGGTAATGAGCAGTTCTTC. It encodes CASSTTPAGNEQFF.

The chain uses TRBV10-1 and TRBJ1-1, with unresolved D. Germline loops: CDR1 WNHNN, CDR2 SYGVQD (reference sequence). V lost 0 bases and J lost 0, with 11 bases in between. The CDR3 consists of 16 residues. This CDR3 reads CASSESTGRLNTEAFF. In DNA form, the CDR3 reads TGCGCCAGCAGTGAGTCAACTGGCAGGCTGAACACTGAAGCTTTCTTT.

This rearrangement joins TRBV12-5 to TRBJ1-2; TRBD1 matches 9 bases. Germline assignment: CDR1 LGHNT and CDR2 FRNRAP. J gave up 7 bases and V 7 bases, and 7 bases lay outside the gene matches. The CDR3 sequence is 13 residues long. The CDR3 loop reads CASDPGTGFGYTF. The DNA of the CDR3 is TGTGCTAGTGACCCCGGGACAGGGTTTGGCTACACCTTC.

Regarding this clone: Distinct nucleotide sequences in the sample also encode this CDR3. CDR3 bases: TGCAGTGCTACCGGGAACTATGGCTACACCTTC. It translates to CSATGNYGYTF. The V and J genes are TRBV20-1 and TRBJ1-2, with unresolved D. V shed 4 bases and J shed 2 bases, with 5 bases lying between them. Germline loops: CDR1 DFQATT, CDR2 SNEGSKA (reference sequence). The CDR3 consists of 11 residues.

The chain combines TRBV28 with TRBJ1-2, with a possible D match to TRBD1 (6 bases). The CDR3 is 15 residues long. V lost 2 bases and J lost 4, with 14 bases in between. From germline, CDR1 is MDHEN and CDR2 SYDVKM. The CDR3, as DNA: TGTGCCAGCAGTTTAAGGGGGGGCCAGACCTATGGCTACACCTTC. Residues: CASSLRGGQTYGYTF.

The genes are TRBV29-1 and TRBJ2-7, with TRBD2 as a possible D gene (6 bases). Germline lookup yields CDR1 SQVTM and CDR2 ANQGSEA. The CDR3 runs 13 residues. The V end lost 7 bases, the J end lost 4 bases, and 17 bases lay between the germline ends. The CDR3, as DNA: TGCAGCGCCCTCGGGACTGCGGATTACGAGCAGTACTTC. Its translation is CSALGTADYEQYF.

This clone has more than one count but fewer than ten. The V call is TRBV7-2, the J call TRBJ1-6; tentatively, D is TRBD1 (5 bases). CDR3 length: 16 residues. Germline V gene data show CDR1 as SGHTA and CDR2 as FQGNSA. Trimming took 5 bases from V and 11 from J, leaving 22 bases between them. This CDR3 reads CASSPSGTVRIPPLHF. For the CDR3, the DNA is TGTGCCAGCAGCCCCAGCGGGACGGTTAGGATACCACCCCTCCACTTT.

Here the CDR3 reads CASRQTGAVLHTGELFF. The CDR3 DNA sequence: TGTGCCAGCAGACAAACAGGCGCGGTTTTGCACACCGGGGAGCTGTTTTTT. This rearrangement joins TRBV3-1 (or the pseudogene TRBV3-2) to TRBJ2-2; D might be TRBD1 (5 bases). The CDR3 has 17 residues. Germline assignment: CDR1 LGHDT and CDR2 YNNKEL (reference sequence). Trimming took off 6 bases at V and 3 bases at J, with 20 bases between the two ends.

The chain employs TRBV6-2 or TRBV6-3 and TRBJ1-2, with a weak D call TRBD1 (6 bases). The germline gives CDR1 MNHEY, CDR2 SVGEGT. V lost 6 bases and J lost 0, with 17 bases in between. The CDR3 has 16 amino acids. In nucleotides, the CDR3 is TGTGCCAGCAGCATGGTCCGTCGACAGGCTAACTATGGCTACACCTTC. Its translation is CASSMVRRQANYGYTF.

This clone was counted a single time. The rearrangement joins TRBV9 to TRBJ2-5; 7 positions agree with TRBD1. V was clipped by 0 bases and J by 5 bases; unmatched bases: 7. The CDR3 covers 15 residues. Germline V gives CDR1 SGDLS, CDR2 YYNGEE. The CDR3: CASSVGDRMLETQYF. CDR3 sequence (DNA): TGTGCCAGCAGCGTAGGGGACAGAATGTTGGAGACCCAGTACTTC. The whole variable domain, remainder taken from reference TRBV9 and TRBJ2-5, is DSGVTQTPKHLITATGQRVTLRCSPRSGDLSVYWYQQSLDQGLQFLIQYYNGEERAKGNILERFSAQQFPDLHSELNLSSLELGDSALYFCASSVGDRMLETQYFGPGTRLLVL.

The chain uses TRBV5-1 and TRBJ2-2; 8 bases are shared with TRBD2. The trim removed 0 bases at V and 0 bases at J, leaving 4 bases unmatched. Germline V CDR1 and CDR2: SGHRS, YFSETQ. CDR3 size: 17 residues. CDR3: CASSLVAGGTNTGELFF. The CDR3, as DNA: TGCGCCAGCAGCTTGGTTGCGGGGGGAACGAACACCGGGGAGCTGTTTTTT.

The CDR3 DNA reads as TGTGCCAGTAGTATAGCTGCGGGGCCCATAGCCAAAAACATTCAGTACTTC. Translated: CASSIAAGPIAKNIQYF. The V call is TRBV19, the J call TRBJ2-4; D may be TRBD2 (6 bases). Germline-derived CDR1 and CDR2 are LNHDA and SQIVND (reference sequence). The CDR3 loop spans 17 amino acids. V was pared by 1 base and J by 0 bases, with 13 bases between.

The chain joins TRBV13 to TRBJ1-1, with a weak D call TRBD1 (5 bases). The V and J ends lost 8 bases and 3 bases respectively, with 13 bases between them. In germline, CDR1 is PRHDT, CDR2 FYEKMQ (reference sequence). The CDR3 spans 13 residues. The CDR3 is CASSTGGDTEAFF. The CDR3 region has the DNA TGTGCCAGCTCCACGGGGGGGGACACTGAAGCTTTCTTT. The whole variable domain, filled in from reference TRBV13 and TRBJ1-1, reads AAGVIQSPRHLIKEKRETATLKCYPIPRHDTVYWYQQGPGQDPQFLISFYEKMQSDKGSIPDRFSAQQFSDYHSELNMSSLELGDSALYFCASSTGGDTEAFFGQGTRLTVV.

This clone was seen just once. CDR3 DNA: TGTGCCAGCTCATCATTAGGGACAGGGGGCGATCAGCCCCAGCATTTT. This codes for CASSSLGTGGDQPQHF. This rearrangement joins TRBV18 to TRBJ1-5; 12 nucleotides match TRBD1. The CDR3 covers 16 residues. Unmatched junction bases numbered 7, after V lost 5 bases and J lost 5 bases. Germline CDR1 reads KGHSH; CDR2 reads LQKENI.

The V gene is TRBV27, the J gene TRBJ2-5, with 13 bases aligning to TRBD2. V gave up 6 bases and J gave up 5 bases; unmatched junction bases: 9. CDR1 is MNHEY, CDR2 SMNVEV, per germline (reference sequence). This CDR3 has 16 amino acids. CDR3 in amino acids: CASSPLLAGGLETQYF. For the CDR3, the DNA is TGTGCCAGCAGCCCCCTACTAGCGGGGGGGCTGGAGACCCAGTACTTC.

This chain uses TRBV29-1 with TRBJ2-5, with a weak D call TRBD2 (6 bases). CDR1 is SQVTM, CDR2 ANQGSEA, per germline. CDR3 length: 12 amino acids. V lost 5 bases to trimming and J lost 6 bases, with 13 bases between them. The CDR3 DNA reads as TGCAGCGTTTTTGACAGCGGGCAGACCCAGTACTTC. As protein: CSVFDSGQTQYF.

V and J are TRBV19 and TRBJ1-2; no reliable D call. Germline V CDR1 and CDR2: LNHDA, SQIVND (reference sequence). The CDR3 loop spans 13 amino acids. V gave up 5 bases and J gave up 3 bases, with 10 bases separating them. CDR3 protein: CASSVGPDYGYTF. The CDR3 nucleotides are TGTGCCAGTAGTGTTGGGCCGGACTATGGCTACACCTTC. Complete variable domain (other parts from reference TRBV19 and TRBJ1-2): DGGITQSPKYLFRKEGQNVTLSCEQNLNHDAMYWYRQDPGQGLRLIYYSQIVNDFQKGDIAEGYSVSREKKESFPLTVTSAQKNPTAFYLCASSVGPDYGYTFGSGTRLTVV.

CDR3 DNA: TGCGCCAGCAGCTCCAGGACGGGGGCTAACTATGGCTACACCTTC. Protein product: CASSSRTGANYGYTF. V is TRBV5-1 and J is TRBJ1-2; D perhaps matches TRBD1 (5 bases). With 3 bases removed from V and 0 bases from J, the gap between germline ends came to 12 bases. The CDR3 length is 15 residues. Germline assignment: CDR1 SGHRS and CDR2 YFSETQ. Together with reference TRBV5-1 and TRBJ1-2, the CDR3 gives the full variable domain: KAGVTQTPRYLIKTRGQQVTLSCSPISGHRSVSWYQQTPGQGLQFLFEYFSETQRNKGNFPGRFSGRQFSNSRSEMNVSTLELGDSALYLCASSSRTGANYGYTFGSGTRLTVV.

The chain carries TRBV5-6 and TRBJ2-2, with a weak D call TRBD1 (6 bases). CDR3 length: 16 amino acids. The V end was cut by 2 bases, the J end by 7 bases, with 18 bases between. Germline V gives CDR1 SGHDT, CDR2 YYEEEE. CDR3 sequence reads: CASSFIGQTQDGELFF. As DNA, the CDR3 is TGTGCCAGCAGCTTCATAGGACAGACCCAAGACGGGGAGCTGTTTTTT.

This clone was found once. CDR3 amino acids: CASSAQGTEAFF. The CDR3 DNA reads TGTGCCAGCAGCGCACAGGGCACTGAAGCTTTCTTT. The J gene is TRBJ1-1, the V gene TRBV7-3; the D gene is possibly TRBD1 (6 bases). The CDR3 is made up of 12 amino acids. The germline CDR1 and CDR2 sequences are SGHTA and FQGTGA. Trimming cost V 5 bases and J 4 bases, with 8 bases left between them.